This T cell receptor (beta chain) emerged from a study of blood T cell repertoires in COVID-19. Study-level background: Both acute and convalescent COVID-19 samples were obtained from the United States, Italy and Spain. PBMCs, B-cell-depleted T cells, or T cells provided the cDNA or gDNA that made up the material.

Looked up from germline, CDR1 is MNHNY and CDR2 is SVGAGI (reference sequence). V was clipped by 5 bases and J by 2 bases; unmatched bases: 4. CDR3 length: 15 amino acids. How the authors handled the data: By means of reference gene primer amplification, nucleated cell counts were estimated. Here immunoSEQ multiplex PCR was the method, and the copy in TCRdb shows in-frame clones only, minus some. The DNA gave D and trimming, while V, J and clone size come from that table. The sample carries some 86,000 clones, roughly 90% recorded once. V gene TRBV6-6 combines with J gene TRBJ1-5; 9 bases match TRBD1. The receptor was derived from a human donor with active COVID-19. The donor label of this sample is uncertain. The sequencing sample was made of peripheral blood. CDR3 nucleotide sequence: TGTGCCAGCAGTCAGACAGGGGGTCGCAATCAGCCCCAGCATTTT. Protein: CASSQTGGRNQPQHF.